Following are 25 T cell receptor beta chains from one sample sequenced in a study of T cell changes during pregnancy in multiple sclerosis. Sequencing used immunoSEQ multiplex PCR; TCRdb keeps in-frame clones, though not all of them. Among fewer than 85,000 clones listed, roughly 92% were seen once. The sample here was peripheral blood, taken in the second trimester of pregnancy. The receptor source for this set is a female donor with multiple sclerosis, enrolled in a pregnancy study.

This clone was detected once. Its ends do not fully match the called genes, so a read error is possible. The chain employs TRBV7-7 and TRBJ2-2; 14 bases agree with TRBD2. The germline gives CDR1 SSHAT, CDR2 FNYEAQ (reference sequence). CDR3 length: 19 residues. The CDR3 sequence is CASSEGLAGEIGNTGELFF. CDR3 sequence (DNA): TGTGCTAGCAGCGAGGGACTAGCGGGAGAAATCGGGAACACCGGGGAGCTGTTTTTT.

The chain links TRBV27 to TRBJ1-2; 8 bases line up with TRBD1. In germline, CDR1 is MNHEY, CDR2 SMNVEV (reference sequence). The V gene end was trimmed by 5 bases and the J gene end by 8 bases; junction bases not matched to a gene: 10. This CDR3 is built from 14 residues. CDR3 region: CASSPRRTGSGYTF. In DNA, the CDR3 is TGTGCCAGCAGTCCCCGGAGGACAGGGAGCGGCTACACCTTC.

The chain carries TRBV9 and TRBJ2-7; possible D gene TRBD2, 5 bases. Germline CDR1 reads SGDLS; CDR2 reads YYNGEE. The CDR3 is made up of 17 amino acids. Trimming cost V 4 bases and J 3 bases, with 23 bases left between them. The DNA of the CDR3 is TGTGCCAGCAGCCCCAGCGGCGAGCGGTTAAACTACTACGAGCAGTACTTC. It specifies CASSPSGERLNYYEQYF.

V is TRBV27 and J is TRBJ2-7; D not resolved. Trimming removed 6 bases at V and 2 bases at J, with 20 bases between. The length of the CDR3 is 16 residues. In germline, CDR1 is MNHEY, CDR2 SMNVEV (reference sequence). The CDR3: CASSRAGAFNPYEQYF. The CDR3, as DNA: TGTGCCAGCAGCCGCGCCGGAGCGTTCAATCCCTACGAGCAGTACTTC.

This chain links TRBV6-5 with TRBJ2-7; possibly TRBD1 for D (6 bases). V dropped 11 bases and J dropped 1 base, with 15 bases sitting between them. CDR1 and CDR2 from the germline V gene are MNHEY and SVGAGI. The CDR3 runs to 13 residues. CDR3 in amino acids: CASAFDRSYEQYF. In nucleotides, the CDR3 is TGTGCCTCGGCTTTCGACAGGTCCTACGAGCAGTACTTC.

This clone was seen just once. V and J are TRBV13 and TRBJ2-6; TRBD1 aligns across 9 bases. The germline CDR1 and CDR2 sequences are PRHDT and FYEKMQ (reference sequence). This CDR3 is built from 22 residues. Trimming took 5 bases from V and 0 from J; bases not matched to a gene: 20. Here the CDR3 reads CASSPPPTEAGTGNSGANVLTF. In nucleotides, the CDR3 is TGTGCCAGCAGCCCCCCGCCTACCGAAGCCGGGACAGGGAACTCTGGGGCCAACGTCCTGACTTTC.

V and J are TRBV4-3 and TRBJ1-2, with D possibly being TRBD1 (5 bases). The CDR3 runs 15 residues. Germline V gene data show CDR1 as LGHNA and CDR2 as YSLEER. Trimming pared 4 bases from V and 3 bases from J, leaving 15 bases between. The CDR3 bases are TGCGCCAGCAGCCCCAACCCCACAGGAGACTATGGCTACACCTTC. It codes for CASSPNPTGDYGYTF.

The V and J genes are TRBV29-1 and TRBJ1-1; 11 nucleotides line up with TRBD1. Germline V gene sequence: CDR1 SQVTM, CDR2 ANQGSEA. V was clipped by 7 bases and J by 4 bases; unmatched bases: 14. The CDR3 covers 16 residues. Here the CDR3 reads CSAAGRTGGFSTEAFF. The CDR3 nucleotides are TGCAGCGCCGCCGGGCGGACAGGGGGCTTTAGCACTGAAGCTTTCTTT.

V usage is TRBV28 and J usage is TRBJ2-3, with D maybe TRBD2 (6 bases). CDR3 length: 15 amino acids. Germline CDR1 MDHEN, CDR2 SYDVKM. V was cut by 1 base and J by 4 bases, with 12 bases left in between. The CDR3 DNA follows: TGTGCCAGCAGTTTATCGGTTACGGGGGCAGATACGCAGTATTTT. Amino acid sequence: CASSLSVTGADTQYF.

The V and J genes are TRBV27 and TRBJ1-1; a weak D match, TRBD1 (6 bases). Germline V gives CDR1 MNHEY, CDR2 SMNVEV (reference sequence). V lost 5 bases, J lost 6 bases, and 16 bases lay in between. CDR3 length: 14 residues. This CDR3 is CASSPAGAYSEAFF. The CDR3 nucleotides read TGTGCCAGCAGTCCTGCAGGGGCCTACTCTGAAGCTTTCTTT.

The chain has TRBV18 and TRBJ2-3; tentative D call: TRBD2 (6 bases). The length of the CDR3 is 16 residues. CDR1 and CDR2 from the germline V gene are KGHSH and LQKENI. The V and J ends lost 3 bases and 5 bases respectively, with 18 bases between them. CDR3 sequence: CASSPTGGLGRDTQYF. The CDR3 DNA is TGTGCCAGCTCACCTACCGGGGGTCTAGGCAGAGATACGCAGTATTTT.

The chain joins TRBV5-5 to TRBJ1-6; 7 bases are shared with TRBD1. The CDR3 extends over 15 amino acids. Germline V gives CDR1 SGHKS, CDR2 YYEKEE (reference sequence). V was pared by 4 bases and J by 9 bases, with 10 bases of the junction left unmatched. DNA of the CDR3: TGTGCCAGCAGCCTACAGACAGGGACCTCTTCACCCCTCCACTTT. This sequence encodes CASSLQTGTSSPLHF.

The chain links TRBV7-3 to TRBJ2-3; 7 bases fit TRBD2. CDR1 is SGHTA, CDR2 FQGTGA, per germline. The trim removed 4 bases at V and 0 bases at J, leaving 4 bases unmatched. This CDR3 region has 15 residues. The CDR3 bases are TGTGCCAGCAGCTATAGCGGGTCTAGCACAGATACGCAGTATTTT. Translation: CASSYSGSSTDTQYF.

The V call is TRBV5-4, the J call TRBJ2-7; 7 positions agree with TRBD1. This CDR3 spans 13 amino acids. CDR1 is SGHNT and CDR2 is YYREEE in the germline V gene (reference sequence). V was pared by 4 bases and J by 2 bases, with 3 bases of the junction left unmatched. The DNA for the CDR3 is TGTGCCAGCAGCCCAGACAGGGCCTACGAGCAGTACTTC. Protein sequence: CASSPDRAYEQYF. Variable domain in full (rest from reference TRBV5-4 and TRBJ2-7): ETGVTQSPTHLIKTRGQQVTLRCSSQSGHNTVSWYQQALGQGPQFIFQYYREEENGRGNFPPRFSGLQFPNYSSELNVNALELDDSALYLCASSPDRAYEQYFGPGTRLTVT.

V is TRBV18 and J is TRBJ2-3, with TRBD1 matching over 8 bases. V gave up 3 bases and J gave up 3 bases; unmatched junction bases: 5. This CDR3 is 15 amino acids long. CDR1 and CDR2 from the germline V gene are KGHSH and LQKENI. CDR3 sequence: CASSPRTGSTDTQYF. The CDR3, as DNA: TGTGCCAGCTCACCGAGGACAGGGTCGACAGATACGCAGTATTTT.

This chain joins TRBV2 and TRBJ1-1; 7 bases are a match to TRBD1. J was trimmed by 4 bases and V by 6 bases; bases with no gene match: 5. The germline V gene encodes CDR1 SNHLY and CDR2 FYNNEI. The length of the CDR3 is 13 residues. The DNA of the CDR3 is TGTGCCAGCAGGGAAAACAGGGGCACTGAAGCTTTCTTT. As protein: CASRENRGTEAFF.

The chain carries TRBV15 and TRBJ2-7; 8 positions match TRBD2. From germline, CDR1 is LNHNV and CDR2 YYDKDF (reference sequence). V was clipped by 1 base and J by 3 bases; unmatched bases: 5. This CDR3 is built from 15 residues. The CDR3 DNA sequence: TGTGCCACCAGCAGAGGGGGCGGGGGGTACTACGAGCAGTACTTC. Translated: CATSRGGGGYYEQYF.

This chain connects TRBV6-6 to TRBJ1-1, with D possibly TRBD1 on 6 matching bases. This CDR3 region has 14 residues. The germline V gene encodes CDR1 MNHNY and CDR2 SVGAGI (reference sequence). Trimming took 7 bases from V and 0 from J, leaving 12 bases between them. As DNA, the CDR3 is TGTGCCAGCACTGAGGGGGTAATGAACACTGAAGCTTTCTTT. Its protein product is CASTEGVMNTEAFF.

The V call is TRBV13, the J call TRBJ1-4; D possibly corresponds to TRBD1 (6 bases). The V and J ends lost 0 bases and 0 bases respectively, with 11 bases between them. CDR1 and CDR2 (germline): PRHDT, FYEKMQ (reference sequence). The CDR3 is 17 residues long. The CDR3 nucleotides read TGTGCCAGCAGCTTAGGACAGGGAGTGACAACTAATGAAAAACTGTTTTTT. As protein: CASSLGQGVTTNEKLFF.

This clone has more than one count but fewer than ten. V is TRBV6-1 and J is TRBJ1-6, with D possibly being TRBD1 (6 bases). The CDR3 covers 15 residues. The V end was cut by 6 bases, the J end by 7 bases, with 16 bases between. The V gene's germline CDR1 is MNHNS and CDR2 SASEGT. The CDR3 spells CASSRGGAINSPLHF. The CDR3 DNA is TGTGCCAGCAGCCGAGGGGGGGCTATCAATTCACCCCTCCACTTT.

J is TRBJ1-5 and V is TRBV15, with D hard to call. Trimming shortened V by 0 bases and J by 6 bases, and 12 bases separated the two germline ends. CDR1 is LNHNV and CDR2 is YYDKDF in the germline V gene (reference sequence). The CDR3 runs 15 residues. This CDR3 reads CATSRDPMSGQPQHF. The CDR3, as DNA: TGTGCCACCAGCAGAGATCCAATGTCGGGTCAGCCCCAGCATTTT. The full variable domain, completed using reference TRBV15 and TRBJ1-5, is DAMVIQNPRYQVTQFGKPVTLSCSQTLNHNVMYWYQQKSSQAPKLLFHYYDKDFNNEADTPDNFQSRRPNTSFCFLDIRSPGLGDTAMYLCATSRDPMSGQPQHFGDGTRLSIL.

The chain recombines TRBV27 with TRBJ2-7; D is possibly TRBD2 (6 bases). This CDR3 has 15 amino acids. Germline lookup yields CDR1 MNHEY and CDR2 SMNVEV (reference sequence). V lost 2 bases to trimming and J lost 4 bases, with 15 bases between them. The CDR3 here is CASSLKGLPPYEQYF. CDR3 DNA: TGTGCCAGCAGTTTAAAGGGACTCCCGCCGTACGAGCAGTACTTC.

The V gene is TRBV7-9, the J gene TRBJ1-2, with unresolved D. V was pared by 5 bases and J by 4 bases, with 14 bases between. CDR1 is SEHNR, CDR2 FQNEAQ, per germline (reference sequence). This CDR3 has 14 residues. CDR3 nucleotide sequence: TGTGCCAGCAGCATACCGGGTCACGGCTATGGCTACACCTTC. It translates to CASSIPGHGYGYTF.

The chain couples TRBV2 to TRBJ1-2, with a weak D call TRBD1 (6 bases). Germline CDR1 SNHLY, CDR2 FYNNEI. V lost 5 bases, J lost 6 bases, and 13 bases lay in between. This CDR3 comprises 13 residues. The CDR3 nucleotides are TGTGCCAGCAGTTTGCAGGGGTACGATGGCTACACCTTC. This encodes CASSLQGYDGYTF.

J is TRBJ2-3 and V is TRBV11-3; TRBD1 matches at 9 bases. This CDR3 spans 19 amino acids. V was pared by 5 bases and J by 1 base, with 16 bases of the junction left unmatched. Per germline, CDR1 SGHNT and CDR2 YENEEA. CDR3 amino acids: CASSPQRPGTGLGTDTQYF. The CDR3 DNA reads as TGTGCCAGCAGCCCTCAACGTCCCGGGACAGGGTTAGGCACAGATACGCAGTATTTT.